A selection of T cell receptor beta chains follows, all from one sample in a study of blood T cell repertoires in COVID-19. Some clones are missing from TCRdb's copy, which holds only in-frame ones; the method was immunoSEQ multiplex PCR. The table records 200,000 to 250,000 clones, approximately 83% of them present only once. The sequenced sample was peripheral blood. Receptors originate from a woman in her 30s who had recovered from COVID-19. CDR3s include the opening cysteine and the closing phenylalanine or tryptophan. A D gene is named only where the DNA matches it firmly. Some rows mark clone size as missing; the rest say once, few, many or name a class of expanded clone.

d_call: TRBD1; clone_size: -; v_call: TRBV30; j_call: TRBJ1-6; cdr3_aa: CAFHTTGGFTPLHF; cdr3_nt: TGTGCCTTCCACACCACAGGGGGGTTTACACCCCTCCACTTT
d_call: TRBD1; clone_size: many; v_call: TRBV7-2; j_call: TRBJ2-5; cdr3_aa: CASSVRQGGTQYF; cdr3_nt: TGTGCCAGCAGCGTAAGACAGGGTGGAACCCAGTACTTC
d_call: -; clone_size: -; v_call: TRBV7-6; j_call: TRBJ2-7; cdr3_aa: CASSLAVESYYEQYF; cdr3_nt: TGTGCCAGCAGCTTAGCCGTGGAGTCTTATTACGAGCAGTACTTC
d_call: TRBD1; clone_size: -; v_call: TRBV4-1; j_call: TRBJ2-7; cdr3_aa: CASSPGQGVFEQYF; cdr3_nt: TGCGCCAGCAGCCCGGGACAGGGGGTCTTCGAGCAGTACTTC
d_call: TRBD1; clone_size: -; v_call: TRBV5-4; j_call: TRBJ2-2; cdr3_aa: CASSLGQGNTGELFF; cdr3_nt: TGTGCCAGCAGCTTGGGACAGGGGAACACCGGGGAGCTGTTTTTT
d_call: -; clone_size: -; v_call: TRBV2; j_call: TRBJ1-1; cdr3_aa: CASSDSAGALGAFF; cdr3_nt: TGTGCCAGCAGTGACTCGGCAGGGGCCCTCGGGGCTTTCTTT
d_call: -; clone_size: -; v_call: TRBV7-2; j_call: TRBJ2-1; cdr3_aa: CASSLQLYNEQFF; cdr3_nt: TGTGCCAGCAGCTTACAACTTTACAATGAGCAGTTCTTC
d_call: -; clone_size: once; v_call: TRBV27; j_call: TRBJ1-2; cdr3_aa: CASSLGPGYGYTF; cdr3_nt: TGTGCCAGCAGTTTAGGGCCTGGCTATGGCTACACCTTC
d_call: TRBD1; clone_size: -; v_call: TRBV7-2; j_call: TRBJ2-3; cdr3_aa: CASSRGGTATTDTQYF; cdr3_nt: TGTGCCAGCAGCCGTGGTGGGACAGCTACAACAGATACGCAGTATTTT
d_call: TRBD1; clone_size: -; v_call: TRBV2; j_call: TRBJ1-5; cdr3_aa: CASTVDRDQPQHF; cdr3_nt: TGTGCCAGCACAGTCGACAGGGATCAGCCCCAGCATTTT
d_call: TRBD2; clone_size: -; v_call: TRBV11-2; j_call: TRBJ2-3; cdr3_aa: CASSLDLPSGGAGTQYF; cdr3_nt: TGTGCCAGCAGCTTAGATCTCCCTAGCGGGGGAGCCGGTACGCAGTATTTT
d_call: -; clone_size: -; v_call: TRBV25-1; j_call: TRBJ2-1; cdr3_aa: CASSEGLSSYNEQFF; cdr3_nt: TGTGCCAGCAGTGAGGGCCTTTCCTCCTACAATGAGCAGTTCTTC
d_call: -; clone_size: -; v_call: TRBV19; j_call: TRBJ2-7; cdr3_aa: CASSIKSAAGPPYEQYF; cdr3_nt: TGTGCCAGTAGTATTAAGAGTGCGGCGGGGCCCCCCTACGAGCAGTACTTC
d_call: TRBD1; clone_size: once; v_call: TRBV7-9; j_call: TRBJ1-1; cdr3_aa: CASSATGGTEAFF; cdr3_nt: TGTGCCAGCAGCGCCACAGGGGGCACTGAAGCTTTCTTT
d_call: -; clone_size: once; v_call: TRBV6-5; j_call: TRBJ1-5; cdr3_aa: CASSGTGDNQPQHF; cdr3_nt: TGTGCCAGCAGCGGGACGGGGGACAATCAGCCCCAGCATTTT
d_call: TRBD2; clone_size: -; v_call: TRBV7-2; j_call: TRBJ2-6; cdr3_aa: CASSGRSGGAGANVLTF; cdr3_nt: TGTGCCAGCAGCGGACGTAGCGGGGGGGCTGGGGCCAACGTCCTGACTTTC
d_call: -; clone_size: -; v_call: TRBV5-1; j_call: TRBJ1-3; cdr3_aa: CASSLEGNIGNTIYF; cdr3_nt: TGCGCCAGCAGCTTGGAGGGGAACATCGGAAACACCATATATTTT
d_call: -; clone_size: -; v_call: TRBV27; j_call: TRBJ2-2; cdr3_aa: CASREGGPTGELFF; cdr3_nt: TGTGCCAGCAGAGAGGGGGGGCCTACCGGGGAGCTGTTTTTT
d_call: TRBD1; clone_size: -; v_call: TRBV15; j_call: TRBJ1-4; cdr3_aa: CATSSPGTGYEKLFF; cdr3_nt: TGTGCCACCAGCTCCCCGGGGACAGGGTATGAAAAACTGTTTTTT
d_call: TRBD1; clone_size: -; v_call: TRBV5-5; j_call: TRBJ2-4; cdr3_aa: CASRQLLGQVYEVAKNIQYF; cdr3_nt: TGTGCCAGCAGACAGCTTCTGGGACAGGTATATGAGGTAGCCAAAAACATTCAGTACTTC
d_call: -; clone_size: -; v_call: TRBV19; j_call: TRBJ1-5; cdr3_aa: CASSIQHRVLSNQPQHF; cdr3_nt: TGTGCCAGTAGTATTCAACACAGGGTCCTCTCCAATCAGCCCCAGCATTTT
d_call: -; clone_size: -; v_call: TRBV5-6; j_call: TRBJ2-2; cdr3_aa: CASSLVVAGELFF; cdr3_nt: TGTGCCAGCAGCTTGGTTGTAGCCGGGGAGCTGTTTTTT
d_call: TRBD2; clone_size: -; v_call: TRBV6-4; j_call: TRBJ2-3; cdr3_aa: CATSPSGGDTDTQYF; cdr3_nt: TGTGCCACCTCTCCTAGCGGGGGGGACACAGATACGCAGTATTTT
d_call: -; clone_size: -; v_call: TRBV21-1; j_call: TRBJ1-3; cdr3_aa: CASNPMKGHSGNTIYF; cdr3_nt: TGTGCCAGCAATCCGATGAAGGGGCACTCTGGAAACACCATATATTTT
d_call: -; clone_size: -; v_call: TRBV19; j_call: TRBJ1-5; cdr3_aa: CASSRRGDQPQHF; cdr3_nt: TGTGCCAGTAGCCGGAGGGGAGATCAGCCCCAGCATTTT
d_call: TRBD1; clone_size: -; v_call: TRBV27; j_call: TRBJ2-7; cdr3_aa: CASSLGRGDRGPYEQYF; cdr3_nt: TGTGCCAGCAGTTTAGGGCGGGGGGACAGGGGGCCCTACGAGCAGTACTTC
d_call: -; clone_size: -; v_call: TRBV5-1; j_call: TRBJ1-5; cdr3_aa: CASSLFGANNQPQHF; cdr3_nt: TGCGCCAGCAGCTTGTTTGGGGCCAACAATCAGCCCCAGCATTTT
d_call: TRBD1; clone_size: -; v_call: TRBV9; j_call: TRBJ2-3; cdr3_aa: CASSGQNRGRADTQYF; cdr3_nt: TGTGCCAGCAGCGGCCAGAACAGGGGCAGGGCAGATACGCAGTATTTT
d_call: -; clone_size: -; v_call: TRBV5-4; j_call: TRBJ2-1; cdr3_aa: CASSPDPSSYNEQFF; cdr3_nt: TGTGCCAGCAGCCCGGATCCTAGCTCCTACAATGAGCAGTTCTTC
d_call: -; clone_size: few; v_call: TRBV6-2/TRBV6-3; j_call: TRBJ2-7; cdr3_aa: CASSDPLFRGYEQYF; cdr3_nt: TGTGCCAGCAGCGACCCCCTCTTCAGGGGCTACGAGCAGTACTTC
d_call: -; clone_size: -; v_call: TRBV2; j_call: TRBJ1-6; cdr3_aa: CASSEPAGPNPSYNSPLHF; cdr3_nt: TGTGCCAGCAGTGAACCGGCAGGTCCAAATCCCTCCTATAATTCACCCCTCCACTTT
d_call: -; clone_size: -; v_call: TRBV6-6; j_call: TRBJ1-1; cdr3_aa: CASFGVLNTEAFF; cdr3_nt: TGTGCCAGCTTCGGGGTGTTGAACACTGAAGCTTTCTTT
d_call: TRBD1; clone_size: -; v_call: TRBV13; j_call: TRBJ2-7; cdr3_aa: CASSTRDRGMYEQYF; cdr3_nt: TGTGCCAGCAGCACCCGGGACAGGGGGATGTACGAGCAGTACTTC
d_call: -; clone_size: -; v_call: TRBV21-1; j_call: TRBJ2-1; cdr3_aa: CASSKAPRLAGGLGEQFF; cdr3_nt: TGTGCCAGCAGCAAAGCACCCCGGCTAGCGGGGGGCCTGGGTGAGCAGTTCTTC
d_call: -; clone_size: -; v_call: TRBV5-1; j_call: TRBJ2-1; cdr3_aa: CASRRRDSSYNEQFF; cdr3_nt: TGCGCCAGCAGGAGGCGGGACAGCTCATACAATGAGCAGTTCTTC
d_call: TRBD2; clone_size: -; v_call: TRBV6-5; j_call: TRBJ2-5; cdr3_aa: CASSRLAGAQETQYF; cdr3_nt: TGTGCCAGCAGCAGACTAGCGGGGGCCCAAGAGACCCAGTACTTC
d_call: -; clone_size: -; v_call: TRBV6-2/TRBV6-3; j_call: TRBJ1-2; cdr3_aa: CASSYSGVYGYTF; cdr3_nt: TGTGCCAGCAGTTACTCAGGGGTCTATGGCTACACCTTC
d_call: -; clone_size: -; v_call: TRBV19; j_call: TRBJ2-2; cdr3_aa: CASTNRAGTGELFF; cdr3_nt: TGTGCCAGTACAAACAGGGCGGGCACCGGGGAGCTGTTTTTT